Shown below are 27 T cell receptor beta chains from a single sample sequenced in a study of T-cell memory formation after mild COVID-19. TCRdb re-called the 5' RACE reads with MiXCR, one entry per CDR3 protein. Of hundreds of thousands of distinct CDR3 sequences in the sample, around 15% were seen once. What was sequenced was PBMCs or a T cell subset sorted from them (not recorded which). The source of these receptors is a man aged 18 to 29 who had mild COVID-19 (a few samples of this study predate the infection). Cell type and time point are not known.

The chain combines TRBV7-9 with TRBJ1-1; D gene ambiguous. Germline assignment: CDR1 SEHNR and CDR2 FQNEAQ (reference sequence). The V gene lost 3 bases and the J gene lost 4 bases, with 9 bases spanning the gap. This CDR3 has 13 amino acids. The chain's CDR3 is CASSFDGPTEAFF. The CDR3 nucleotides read TGTGCCAGCAGCTTTGACGGTCCCACTGAAGCTTTCTTT.

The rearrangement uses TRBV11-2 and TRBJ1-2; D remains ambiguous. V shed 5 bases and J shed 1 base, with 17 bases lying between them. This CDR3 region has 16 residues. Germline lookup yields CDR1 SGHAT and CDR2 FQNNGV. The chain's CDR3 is CASSGLRTQVNYGYTF. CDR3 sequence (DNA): TGTGCCAGCAGCGGACTTAGAACTCAGGTTAACTATGGCTACACCTTC.

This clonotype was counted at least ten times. The CDR3 here is CASSLAGASSYEQYF. The DNA of the CDR3 is TGTGCCAGCAGTTTAGCCGGGGCGAGCTCCTACGAGCAGTACTTC. The J gene is TRBJ2-7, the V gene TRBV27; either TRBD1 or TRBD2 may supply D (5 bases each). V lost 2 bases, J lost 0 bases, and 11 bases lay in between. The CDR3 contains 15 residues. CDR1 and CDR2 (germline): MNHEY, SMNVEV (reference sequence).

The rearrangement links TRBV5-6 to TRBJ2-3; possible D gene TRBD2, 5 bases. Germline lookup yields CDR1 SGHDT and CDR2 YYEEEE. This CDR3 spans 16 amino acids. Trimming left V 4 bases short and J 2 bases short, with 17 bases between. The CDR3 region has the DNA TGTGCCAGCAGCCGAGGTACCGGACTGTACACAGATACGCAGTATTTT. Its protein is CASSRGTGLYTDTQYF.

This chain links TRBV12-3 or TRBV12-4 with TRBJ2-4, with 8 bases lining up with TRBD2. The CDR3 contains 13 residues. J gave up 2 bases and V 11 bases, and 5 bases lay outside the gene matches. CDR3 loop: CAVRGGTKNIQYF. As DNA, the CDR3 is TGTGCCGTCCGGGGGGGGACCAAAAACATTCAGTACTTC.

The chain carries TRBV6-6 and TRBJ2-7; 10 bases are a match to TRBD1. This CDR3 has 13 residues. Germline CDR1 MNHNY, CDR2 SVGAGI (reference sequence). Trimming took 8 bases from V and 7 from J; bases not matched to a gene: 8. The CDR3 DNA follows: TGTGCCAGCGGACAGGGGGTCCTGGGGGAGCAGTACGTC. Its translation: CASGQGVLGEQYV.

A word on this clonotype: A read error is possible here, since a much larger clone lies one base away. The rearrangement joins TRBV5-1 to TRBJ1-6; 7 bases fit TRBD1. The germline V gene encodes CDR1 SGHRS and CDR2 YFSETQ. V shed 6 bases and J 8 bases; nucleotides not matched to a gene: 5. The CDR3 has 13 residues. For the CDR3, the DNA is TGCGCCAGCATACGACAGGGTGATTCACCCCTCCACTTT. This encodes CASIRQGDSPLHF.

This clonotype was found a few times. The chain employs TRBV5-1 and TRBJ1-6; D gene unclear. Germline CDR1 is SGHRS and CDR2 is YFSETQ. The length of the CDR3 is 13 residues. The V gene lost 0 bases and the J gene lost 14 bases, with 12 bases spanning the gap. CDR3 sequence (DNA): TGCGCCAGCAGCTTGGATCGGGATTTCACCCTCCACTTT. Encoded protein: CASSLDRDFTLHF. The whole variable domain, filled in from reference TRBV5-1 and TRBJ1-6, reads KAGVTQTPRYLIKTRGQQVTLSCSPISGHRSVSWYQQTPGQGLQFLFEYFSETQRNKGNFPGRFSGRQFSNSRSEMNVSTLELGDSALYLCASSLDRDFTLHFGNGTRLTVT.

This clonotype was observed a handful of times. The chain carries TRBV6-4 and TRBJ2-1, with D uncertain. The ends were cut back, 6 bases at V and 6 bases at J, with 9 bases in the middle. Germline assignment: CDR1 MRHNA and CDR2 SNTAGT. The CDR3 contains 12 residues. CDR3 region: CASSPGLNEQFF. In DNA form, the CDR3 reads TGTGCCAGCAGCCCGGGCCTCAATGAGCAGTTCTTC.

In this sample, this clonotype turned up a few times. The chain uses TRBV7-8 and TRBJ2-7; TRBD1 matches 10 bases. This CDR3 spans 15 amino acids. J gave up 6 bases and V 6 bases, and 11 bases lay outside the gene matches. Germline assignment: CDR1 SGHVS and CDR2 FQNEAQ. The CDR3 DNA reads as TGTGCCAGCAGTATAAGGGGACAGGGGACTCGCGAGCAGTACGTC. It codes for CASSIRGQGTREQYV.

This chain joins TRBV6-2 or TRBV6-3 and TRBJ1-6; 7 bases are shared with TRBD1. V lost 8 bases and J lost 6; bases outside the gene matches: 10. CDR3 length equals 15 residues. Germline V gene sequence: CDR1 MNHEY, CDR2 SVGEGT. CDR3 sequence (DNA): TGTGCCAGCCACTCCCGGAGACAGGGTAATTCACCCCTCCACTTT. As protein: CASHSRRQGNSPLHF.

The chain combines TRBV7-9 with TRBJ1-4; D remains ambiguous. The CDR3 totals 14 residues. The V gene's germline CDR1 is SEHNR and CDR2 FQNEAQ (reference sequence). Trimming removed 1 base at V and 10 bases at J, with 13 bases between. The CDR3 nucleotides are TGTGCCAGCAGCTTAGTGGGCGAGGTGGGAAAACTGTTTTTT. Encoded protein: CASSLVGEVGKLFF.

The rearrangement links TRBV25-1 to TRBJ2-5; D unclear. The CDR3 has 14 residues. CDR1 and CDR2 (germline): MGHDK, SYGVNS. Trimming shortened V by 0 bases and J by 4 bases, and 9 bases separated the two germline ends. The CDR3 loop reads CASSEYGFRETQYF. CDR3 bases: TGTGCCAGCAGTGAATACGGGTTCCGAGAGACCCAGTACTTC.

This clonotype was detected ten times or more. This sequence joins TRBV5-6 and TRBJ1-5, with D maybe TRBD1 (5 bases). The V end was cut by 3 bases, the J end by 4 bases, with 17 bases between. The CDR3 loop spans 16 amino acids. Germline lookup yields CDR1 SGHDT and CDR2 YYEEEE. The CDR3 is CASSSWGRITNQPQHF. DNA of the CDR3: TGTGCCAGCAGCTCGTGGGGACGGATTACAAATCAGCCCCAGCATTTT.

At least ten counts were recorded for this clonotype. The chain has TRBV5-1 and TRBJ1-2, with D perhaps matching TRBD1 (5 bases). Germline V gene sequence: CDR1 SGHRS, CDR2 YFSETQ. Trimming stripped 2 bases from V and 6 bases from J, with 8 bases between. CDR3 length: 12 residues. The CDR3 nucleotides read TGCGCCAGCAGCTTCGGGGCTGATGGCTACACCTTC. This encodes CASSFGADGYTF.

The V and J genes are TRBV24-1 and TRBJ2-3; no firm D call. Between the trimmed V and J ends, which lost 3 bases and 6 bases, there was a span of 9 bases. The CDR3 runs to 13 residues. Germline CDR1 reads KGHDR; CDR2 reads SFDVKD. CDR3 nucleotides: TGTGCCACCAGTGATCCGCCCCTTGATACGCAGTATTTT. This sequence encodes CATSDPPLDTQYF.

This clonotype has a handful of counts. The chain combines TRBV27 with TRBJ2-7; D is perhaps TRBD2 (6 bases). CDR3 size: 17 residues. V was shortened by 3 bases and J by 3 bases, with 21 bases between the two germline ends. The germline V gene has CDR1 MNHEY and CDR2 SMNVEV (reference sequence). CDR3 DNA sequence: TGTGCCAGCAGTTTCCCCGGAGGGAGCCTCTGCCACTACGAGCAGTACGTC. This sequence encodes CASSFPGGSLCHYEQYV.

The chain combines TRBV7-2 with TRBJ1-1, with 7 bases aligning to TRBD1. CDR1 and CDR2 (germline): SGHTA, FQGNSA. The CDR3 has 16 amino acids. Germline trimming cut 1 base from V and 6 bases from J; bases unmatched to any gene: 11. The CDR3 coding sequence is TGTGCCAGCAGCTTAGAAGGTACAGGGGCGAGGCCTGAAGCTTTCTTT. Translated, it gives CASSLEGTGARPEAFF.

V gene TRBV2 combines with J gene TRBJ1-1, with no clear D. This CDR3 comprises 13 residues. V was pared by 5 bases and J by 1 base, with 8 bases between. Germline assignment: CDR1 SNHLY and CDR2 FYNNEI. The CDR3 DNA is TGTGCCAGCAGTACACAGCCGAACACTGAAGCTTTCTTT. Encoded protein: CASSTQPNTEAFF.

The CDR3 reads CASSVAGLWEETQYF. CDR3 DNA: TGTGCCAGCAGCGTAGCAGGACTGTGGGAAGAGACCCAGTACTTC. V is TRBV9 and J is TRBJ2-5, with D perhaps TRBD2 (5 bases). Germline CDR1 is SGDLS and CDR2 is YYNGEE. The CDR3 has 15 amino acids. V shed 0 bases and J shed 3 bases, with 12 bases lying between them. The full variable domain, rest sourced from reference TRBV9 and TRBJ2-5, is DSGVTQTPKHLITATGQRVTLRCSPRSGDLSVYWYQQSLDQGLQFLIQYYNGEERAKGNILERFSAQQFPDLHSELNLSSLELGDSALYFCASSVAGLWEETQYFGPGTRLLVL.

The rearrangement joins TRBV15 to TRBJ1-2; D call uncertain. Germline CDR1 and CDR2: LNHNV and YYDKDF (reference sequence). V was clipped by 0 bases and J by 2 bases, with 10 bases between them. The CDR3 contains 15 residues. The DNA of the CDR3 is TGTGCCACCAGCAGAGAACGGCAGCCAAACTATGGCTACACCTTC. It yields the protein CATSRERQPNYGYTF.

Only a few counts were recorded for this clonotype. CDR3 protein: CASSQASGKPQHF. The CDR3 nucleotides read TGCGCCAGCAGCCAAGCGAGCGGGAAGCCCCAGCATTTT. The chain recombines TRBV4-3 with TRBJ1-5; no firm D call. V was shortened by 1 base and J by 8 bases, with 9 bases between the two germline ends. In germline, CDR1 is LGHNA, CDR2 YSLEER. This CDR3 has 13 residues.

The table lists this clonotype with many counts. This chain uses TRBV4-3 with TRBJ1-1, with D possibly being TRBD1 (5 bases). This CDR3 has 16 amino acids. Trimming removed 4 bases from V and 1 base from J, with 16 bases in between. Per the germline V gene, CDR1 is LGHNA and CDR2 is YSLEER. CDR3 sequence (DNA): TGCGCCAGCAGCCCACTCGAGGGGAAGGGGAACACTGAAGCTTTCTTT. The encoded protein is CASSPLEGKGNTEAFF.

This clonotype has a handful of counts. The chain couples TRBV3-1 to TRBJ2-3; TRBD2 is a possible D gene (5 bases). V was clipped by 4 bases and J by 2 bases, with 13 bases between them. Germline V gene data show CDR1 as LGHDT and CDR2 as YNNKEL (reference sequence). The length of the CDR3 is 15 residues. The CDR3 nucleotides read TGTGCCAGCAGCCCGTTCGTGGGAGCCACAGATACGCAGTATTTT. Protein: CASSPFVGATDTQYF.

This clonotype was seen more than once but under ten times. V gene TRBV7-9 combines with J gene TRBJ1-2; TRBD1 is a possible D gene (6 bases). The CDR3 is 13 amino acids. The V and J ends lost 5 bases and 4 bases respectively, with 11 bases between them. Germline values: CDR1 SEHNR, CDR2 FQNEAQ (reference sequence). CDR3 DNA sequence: TGTGCCAGCAGCCCAGACAGGTTCTATGGCTACACCTTC. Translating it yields CASSPDRFYGYTF.

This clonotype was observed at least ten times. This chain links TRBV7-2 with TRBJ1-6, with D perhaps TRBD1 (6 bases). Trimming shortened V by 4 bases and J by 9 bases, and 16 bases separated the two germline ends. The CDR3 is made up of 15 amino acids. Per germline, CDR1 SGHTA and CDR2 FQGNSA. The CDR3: CASSSSGEYGSPLHF. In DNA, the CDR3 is TGTGCCAGCAGCTCCTCAGGGGAGTACGGTTCACCCCTCCACTTT.

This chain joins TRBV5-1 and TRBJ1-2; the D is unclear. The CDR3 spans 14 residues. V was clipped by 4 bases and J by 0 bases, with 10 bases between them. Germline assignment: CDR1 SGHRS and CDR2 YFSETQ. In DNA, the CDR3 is TGCGCCAGCAGCGCCGGGAACGCTAACTATGGCTACACCTTC. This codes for CASSAGNANYGYTF.